This TCR beta chain came from a study of CD8+ T cells in alopecia areata. Study-wide background: Twice daily, treated patients received 5 to 10 mg of oral tofacitinib. After 6 to 18 months of tofacitinib, follow-up continued 6 months off drug.

Of note for this clone: No antigen is known for it.

Trimming took 4 bases from V and 8 from J, leaving 18 bases between them. The CDR3 has 14 residues. Germline V gene sequence: CDR1 SGDLS, CDR2 YYNGEE. Alopecia areata patients gave lesional scalp punch biopsies and peripheral blood samples. Extraction of RNA preceded its reverse transcription into cDNA, which served as the sequencing template. The repertoire was sequenced with immunoSEQ multiplex PCR; TCRdb's copy has only in-frame clones and lacks some. The repertoire has under 250,000 clones, 57% of them found once; the top ten carry 0.45%. Study-wide results and caveats: Higher clonality was seen in lesional scalp than in normal scalp, especially in alopecia totalis/universalis.

The J gene is TRBJ1-2, the V gene TRBV9; tentatively, D is TRBD1 (6 bases). Sequences were derived from CD4+ T cells sorted from blood, sampled at week 0. The clonotype was recovered from a human donor with alopecia areata. The CDR3 region is CASSPLGGGVGYTF. DNA for the CDR3: TGTGCCAGCAGCCCCCTCGGAGGGGGGGTCGGCTACACCTTC.